This T cell receptor (beta chain) was found in a study of neurological immune-mediated disorders. Via MiXCR, TCRdb re-called the 5' RACE reads, giving one row per CDR3 protein. Of about 38,000 distinct CDR3 sequences in the sample, around 10% were seen once. The time point denotes: technical triplicate 1. This clonotype was observed at least ten times. Its antigen is not known. The study, taken as a whole, reports: Sharing of CDR3 amino acid sequences among expanded clones across subjects was absent, suggesting private repertoires in all groups.

CDR3 length: 14 amino acids. CDR1 SQVTM and CDR2 ANQGSEA come from the germline V gene. J was trimmed by 10 bases and V by 7 bases; bases with no gene match: 15. The sample comprised PBMCs. This clonotype originated in a man in his sixties with HTLV-1-associated myelopathy (HAM/TSP). The J gene is TRBJ2-4, the V gene TRBV29-1, with 8 bases lining up with TRBD1. CDR3 nucleotide sequence: TGCAGCGCAAACCTACAGGGGGTGGGAGGTATTCAGTACTTC. It specifies CSANLQGVGGIQYF. The full variable domain, its missing parts supplied by reference TRBV29-1 and TRBJ2-4, is SAVISQKPSRDICQRGTSLTIQCQVDSQVTMMFWYRQQPGQSLTLIATANQGSEATYESGFVIDKFPISRPNLTFSTLTVSNMSPEDSSIYLCSANLQGVGGIQYFGAGTRLSVL.